The subject of this entry is one T cell receptor beta chain. Its antigen is not known. This sample is drawn from a study of blood T cells in healthy people across ages. Study-level points and caveats: Long-lived and aged donors differed, with more naive CD4+ cells and higher diversity in the long-lived. Correlation between TCR beta diversity and naive T cell percentage was strong.

CDR1 and CDR2 from the germline V gene are SGHRS and YFSETQ. The CDR3 is made up of 13 amino acids. Primed by a sample-barcoded 5' primer and a J-beta primer mix, a second PCR proceeded for 7 to 11 cycles. Per-sample output comprised a minimum of 2.5 million paired-end reads containing CDR3. TCRdb independently ran MiXCR on the 5' RACE reads; one entry per CDR3 protein. This sample yields about 840,000 distinct CDR3 sequences, of which 25% to 35% are seen a single time; approximately 10% belongs to the top ten. These sequences were also reported in another study, on T cells of mothers and their children. That source reports: M1S, a second-PCR primer, added sample barcodes and 2-4 random nucleotides.

The chain couples TRBV5-1 to TRBJ2-5; D may be TRBD1 (6 bases). The DNA end favors TRBJ2-7, so the J call may be wrong. The sample taken for sequencing was blood. The TCR sequence derives from a woman aged 40-49 years in good health. As DNA, the CDR3 is TGCGCCAGCAGCGCGAGGACAGAAGGCGAGCAGTACTTC. Its protein product is CASSARTEGEQYF.